This T cell receptor (beta chain) was found in a study of response to subunit inactivated influenza vaccine. Study-wide points: Every seasonal influenza vaccination brings in few new T cells, the authors suggested.

TCRdb reprocessed the RT-PCR reads via MiXCR and lists one record per CDR3 protein. Of approximately 500,000 distinct CDR3 sequences listed, under 15% are singletons. Germline-derived CDR1 and CDR2 are MDHEN and SYDVKM. With 5 bases removed from V and 8 bases from J, the gap between germline ends came to 20 bases. This CDR3 comprises 15 residues. Details on this clonotype: Its antigen is undetermined.

Material: PBMCs from blood, obtained 45 days after vaccination. The V call is TRBV28, the J call TRBJ2-3; D is possibly TRBD1 (5 bases). This TCR was recovered from a man in his fifties or sixties who received an inactivated influenza vaccine. CDR3 sequence (DNA): TGTGCCAGCAGTAACCCGGGCAGCGCCCAGGGTACGCAGTATTTT. Translating it yields CASSNPGSAQGTQYF.